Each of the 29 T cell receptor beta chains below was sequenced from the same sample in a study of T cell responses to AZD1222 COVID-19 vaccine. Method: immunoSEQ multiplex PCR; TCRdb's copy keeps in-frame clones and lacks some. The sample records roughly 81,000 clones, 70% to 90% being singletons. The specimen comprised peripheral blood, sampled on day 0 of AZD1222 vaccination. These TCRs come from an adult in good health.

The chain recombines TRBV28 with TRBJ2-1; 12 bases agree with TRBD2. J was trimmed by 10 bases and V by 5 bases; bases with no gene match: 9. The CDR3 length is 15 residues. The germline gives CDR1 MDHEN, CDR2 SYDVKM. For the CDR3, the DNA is TGTGCCAGCAGTAGTCGGACTAGCGGGACAAGAGAGCAGTTCTTC. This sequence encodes CASSSRTSGTREQFF.

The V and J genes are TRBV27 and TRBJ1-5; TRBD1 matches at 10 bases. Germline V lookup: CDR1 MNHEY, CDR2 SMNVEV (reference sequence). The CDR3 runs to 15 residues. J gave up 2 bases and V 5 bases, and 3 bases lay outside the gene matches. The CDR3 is CASSRQGAGNQPQHF. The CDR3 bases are TGTGCCAGCAGTAGACAGGGGGCGGGCAATCAGCCCCAGCATTTT.

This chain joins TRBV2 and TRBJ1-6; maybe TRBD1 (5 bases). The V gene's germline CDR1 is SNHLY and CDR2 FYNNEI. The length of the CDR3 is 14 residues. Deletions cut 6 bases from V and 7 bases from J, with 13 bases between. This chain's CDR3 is CASRGPGTNSPLHF. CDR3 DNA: TGTGCCAGCAGGGGACCAGGGACGAATTCACCCCTCCACTTT.

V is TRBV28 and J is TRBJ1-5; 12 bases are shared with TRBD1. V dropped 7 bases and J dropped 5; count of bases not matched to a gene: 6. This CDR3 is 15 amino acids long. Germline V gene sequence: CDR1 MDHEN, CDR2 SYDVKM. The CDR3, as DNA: TGTGCCAGCACCCCGGGACAGGGGGCCTATCAGCCCCAGCATTTT. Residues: CASTPGQGAYQPQHF.

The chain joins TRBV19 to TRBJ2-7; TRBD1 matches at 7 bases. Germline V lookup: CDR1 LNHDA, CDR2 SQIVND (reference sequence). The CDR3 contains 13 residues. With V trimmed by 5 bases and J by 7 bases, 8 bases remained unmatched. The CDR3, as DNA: TGTGCCAGTAGTGAAGGGGGCTCGGTGGAGCAGTACTTC. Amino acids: CASSEGGSVEQYF.

CDR3 nucleotides: TGTGCCAGCAGCACCCCAAGTAGCGGGATGTACGAGCAGTACTTC. This codes for CASSTPSSGMYEQYF. The V call is TRBV7-9, the J call TRBJ2-7; 8 nucleotides agree with TRBD2. There are 15 residues in the CDR3. The germline gives CDR1 SEHNR, CDR2 FQNEAQ (reference sequence). J lost 4 bases, V lost 5 bases, and 10 bases had no gene match.

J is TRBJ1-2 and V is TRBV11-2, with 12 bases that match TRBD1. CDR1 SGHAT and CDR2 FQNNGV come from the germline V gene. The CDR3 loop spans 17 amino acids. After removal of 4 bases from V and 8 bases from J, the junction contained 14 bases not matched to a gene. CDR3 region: CASSSSFPGQGARGYTF. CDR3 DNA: TGTGCCAGCAGCTCGTCCTTCCCGGGACAGGGGGCGAGGGGCTACACCTTC.

The CDR3 nucleotides are TGTGCCAGCAACCTACAGGGGGCCGGGGACACTGAAGCTTTCTTT. Translating it yields CASNLQGAGDTEAFF. The chain uses TRBV28 and TRBJ1-1; 9 nucleotides agree with TRBD1. V lost 7 bases, J lost 3 bases, and 9 bases stayed unmatched. This CDR3 region has 15 residues. Per germline, CDR1 MDHEN and CDR2 SYDVKM. The full variable domain, with the rest looked up from reference TRBV28 and TRBJ1-1, is DVKVTQSSRYLVKRTGEKVFLECVQDMDHENMFWYRQDPGLGLRLIYFSYDVKMKEKGDIPEGYSVSREKKERFSLILESASTNQTSMYLCASNLQGAGDTEAFFGQGTRLTVV.

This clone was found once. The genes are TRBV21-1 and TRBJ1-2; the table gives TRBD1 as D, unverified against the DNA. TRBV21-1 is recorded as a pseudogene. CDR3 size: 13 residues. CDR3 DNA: TGTGCCAGCAGCAGACAGGTCTTCTATGGCTACACCTTC. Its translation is CASSRQVFYGYTF.

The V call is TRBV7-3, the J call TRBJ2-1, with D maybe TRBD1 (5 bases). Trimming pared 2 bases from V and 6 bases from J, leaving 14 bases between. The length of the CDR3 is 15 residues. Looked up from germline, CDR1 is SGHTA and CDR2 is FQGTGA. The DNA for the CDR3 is TGTGCCAGCAGCTTAGAGGTCAGGGTCGGCAATGAGCAGTTCTTC. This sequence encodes CASSLEVRVGNEQFF.

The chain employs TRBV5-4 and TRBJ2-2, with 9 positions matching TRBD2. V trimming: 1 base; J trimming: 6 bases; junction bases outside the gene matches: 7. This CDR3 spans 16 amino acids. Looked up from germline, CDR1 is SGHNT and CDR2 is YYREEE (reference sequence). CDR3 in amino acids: CASSLTPTSGPGELFF. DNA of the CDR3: TGTGCCAGCAGCTTGACCCCGACTAGCGGCCCCGGGGAGCTGTTTTTT.

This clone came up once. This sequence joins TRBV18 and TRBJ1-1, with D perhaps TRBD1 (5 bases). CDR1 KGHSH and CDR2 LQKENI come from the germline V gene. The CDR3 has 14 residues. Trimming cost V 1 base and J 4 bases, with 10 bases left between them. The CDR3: CASSPQRGATEAFF. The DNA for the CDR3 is TGTGCCAGCTCACCACAGCGAGGGGCCACTGAAGCTTTCTTT.

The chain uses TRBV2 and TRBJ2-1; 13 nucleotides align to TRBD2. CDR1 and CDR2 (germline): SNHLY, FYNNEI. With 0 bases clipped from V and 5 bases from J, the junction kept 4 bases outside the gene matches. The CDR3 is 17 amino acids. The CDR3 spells CASSEATGTSGNNEQFF. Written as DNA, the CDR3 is TGTGCCAGCAGTGAAGCCACAGGGACTAGCGGGAACAATGAGCAGTTCTTC.

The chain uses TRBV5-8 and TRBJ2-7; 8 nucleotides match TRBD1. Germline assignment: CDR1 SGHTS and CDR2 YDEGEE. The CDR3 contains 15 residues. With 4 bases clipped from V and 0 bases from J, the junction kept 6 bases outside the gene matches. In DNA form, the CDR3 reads TGTGCCAGCAGCCGATACAGGGGGGACTCCTACGAGCAGTACTTC. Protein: CASSRYRGDSYEQYF.

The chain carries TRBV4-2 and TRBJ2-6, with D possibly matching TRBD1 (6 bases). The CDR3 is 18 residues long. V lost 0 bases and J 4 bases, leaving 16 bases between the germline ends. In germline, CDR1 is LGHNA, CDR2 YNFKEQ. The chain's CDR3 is CASSQERDNPTGANVLTF. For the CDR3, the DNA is TGTGCCAGCAGCCAAGAACGGGACAACCCAACGGGGGCCAACGTCCTGACTTTC.

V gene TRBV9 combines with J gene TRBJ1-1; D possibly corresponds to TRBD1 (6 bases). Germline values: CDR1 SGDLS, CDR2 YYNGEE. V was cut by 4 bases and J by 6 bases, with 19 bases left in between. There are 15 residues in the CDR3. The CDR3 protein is CASSYQGLGTAEAFF. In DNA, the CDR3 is TGTGCCAGCAGCTACCAGGGGCTCGGTACAGCTGAAGCTTTCTTT.

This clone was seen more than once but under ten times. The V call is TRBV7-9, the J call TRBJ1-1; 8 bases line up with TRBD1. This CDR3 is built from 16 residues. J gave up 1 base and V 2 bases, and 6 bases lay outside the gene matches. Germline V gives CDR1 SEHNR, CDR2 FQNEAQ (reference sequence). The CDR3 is CASSLSPDRENTEAFF. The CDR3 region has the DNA TGTGCCAGCAGCTTAAGTCCGGACAGGGAGAACACTGAAGCTTTCTTT.

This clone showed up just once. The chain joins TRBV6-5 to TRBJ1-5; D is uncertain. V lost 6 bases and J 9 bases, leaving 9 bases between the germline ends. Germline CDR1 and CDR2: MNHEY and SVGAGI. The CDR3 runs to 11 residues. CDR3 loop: CASSSEGPQHF. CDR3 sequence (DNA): TGTGCCAGCAGCTCCGAGGGGCCCCAGCATTTT.

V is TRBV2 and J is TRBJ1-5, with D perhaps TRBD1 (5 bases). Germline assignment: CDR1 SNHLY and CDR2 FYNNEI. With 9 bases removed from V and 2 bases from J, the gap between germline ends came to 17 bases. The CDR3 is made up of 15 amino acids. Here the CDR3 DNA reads TGTGCCAGTAATGGGGCCCGCTTGGGCAATCAGCCCCAGCATTTT. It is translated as CASNGARLGNQPQHF. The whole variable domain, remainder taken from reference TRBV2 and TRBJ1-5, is EPEVTQTPSHQVTQMGQEVILRCVPISNHLYFYWYRQILGQKVEFLVSFYNNEISEKSEIFDDQFSVERPDGSNFTLKIRSTKLEDSAMYFCASNGARLGNQPQHFGDGTRLSIL.

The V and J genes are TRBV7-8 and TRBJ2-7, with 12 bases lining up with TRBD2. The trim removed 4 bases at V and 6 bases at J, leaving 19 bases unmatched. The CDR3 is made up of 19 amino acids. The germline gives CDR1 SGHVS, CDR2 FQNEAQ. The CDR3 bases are TGTGCCAGCAGCTCCCCTAGCGGGAGGGCCCAGGGCCGCTCGTTCGAGCAGTACTTC. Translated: CASSSPSGRAQGRSFEQYF.

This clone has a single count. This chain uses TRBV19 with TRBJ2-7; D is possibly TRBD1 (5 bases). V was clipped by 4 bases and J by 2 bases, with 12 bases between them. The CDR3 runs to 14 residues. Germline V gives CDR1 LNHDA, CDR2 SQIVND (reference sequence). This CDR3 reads CASSTLTVTYEQYF. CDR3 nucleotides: TGTGCCAGTAGTACCCTGACAGTTACCTACGAGCAGTACTTC. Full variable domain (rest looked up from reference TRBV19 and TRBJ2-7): DGGITQSPKYLFRKEGQNVTLSCEQNLNHDAMYWYRQDPGQGLRLIYYSQIVNDFQKGDIAEGYSVSREKKESFPLTVTSAQKNPTAFYLCASSTLTVTYEQYFGPGTRLTVT.

CDR3 in amino acids: CASSFRGSYEQYF. The DNA for the CDR3 is TGTGCCAGCAGTTTCCGGGGCTCCTACGAGCAGTACTTC. The chain recombines TRBV27 with TRBJ2-7; possibly TRBD2 for D (5 bases). Trimming took 3 bases from V and 0 from J, leaving 6 bases between them. Germline V gene lookup returns CDR1 MNHEY and CDR2 SMNVEV (reference sequence). The CDR3 totals 13 residues.

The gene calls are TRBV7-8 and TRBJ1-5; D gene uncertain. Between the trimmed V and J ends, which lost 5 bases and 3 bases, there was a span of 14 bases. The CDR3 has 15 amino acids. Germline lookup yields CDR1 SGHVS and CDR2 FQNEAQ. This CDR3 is CASSPIGGINQPQHF. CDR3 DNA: TGTGCCAGCAGCCCTATTGGAGGGATCAATCAGCCCCAGCATTTT.

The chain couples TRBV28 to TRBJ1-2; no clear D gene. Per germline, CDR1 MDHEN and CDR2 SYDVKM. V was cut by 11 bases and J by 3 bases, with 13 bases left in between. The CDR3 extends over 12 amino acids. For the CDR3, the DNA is TGTGCCGGTTATACGCACGACTATGGCTACACCTTC. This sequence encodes CAGYTHDYGYTF.

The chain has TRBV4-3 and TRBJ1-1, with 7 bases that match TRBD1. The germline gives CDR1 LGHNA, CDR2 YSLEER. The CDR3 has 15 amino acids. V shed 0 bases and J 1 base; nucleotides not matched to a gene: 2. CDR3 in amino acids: CASSQDRTGNTEAFF. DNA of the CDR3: TGCGCCAGCAGCCAAGATCGGACAGGGAACACTGAAGCTTTCTTT.

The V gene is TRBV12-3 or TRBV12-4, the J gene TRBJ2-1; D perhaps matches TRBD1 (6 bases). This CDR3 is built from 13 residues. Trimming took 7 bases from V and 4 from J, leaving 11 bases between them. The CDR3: CASTDREYNEQFF. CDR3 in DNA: TGTGCCAGCACGGACAGAGAGTACAATGAGCAGTTCTTC.

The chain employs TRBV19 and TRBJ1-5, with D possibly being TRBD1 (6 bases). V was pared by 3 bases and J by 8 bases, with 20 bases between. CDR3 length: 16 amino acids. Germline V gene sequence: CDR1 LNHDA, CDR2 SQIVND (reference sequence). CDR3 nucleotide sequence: TGTGCCAGTAGTATGGGGGGGCAGGACATAGGAAAGCCCCAGCATTTT. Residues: CASSMGGQDIGKPQHF.

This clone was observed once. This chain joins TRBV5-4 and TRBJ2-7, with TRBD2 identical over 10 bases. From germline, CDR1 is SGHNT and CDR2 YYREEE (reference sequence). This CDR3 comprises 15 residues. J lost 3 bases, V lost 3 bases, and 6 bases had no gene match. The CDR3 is CASSWGTSANYEQYF. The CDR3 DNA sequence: TGTGCCAGCAGCTGGGGGACTAGCGCCAACTACGAGCAGTACTTC.

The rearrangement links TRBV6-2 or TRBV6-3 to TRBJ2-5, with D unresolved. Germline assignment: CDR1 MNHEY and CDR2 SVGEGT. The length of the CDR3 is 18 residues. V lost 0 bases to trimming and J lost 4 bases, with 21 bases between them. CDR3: CASSYSTLGNRPLETQYF. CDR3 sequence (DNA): TGTGCCAGCAGTTACTCGACTCTGGGAAACAGACCCTTAGAGACCCAGTACTTC.